Only a few counts were recorded for the clone carrying this T cell receptor (beta chain). Gene names are the mouse ones. The DNA ends 4 residues before the CDR3 does, and the rest of the CDR3 is filled in from the germline J gene. This specimen includes other DNA sequences encoding the same CDR3. This sample is part of a study of CD8+ T cells in alopecia areata. TCR sequencing used cDNA made by reverse transcription of extracted RNA. Data came from immunoSEQ multiplex PCR; TCRdb stores just in-frame clones and leaves some out. This sample has approximately 280,000 clones, each found more than once. Cells from pooled cutaneous lymph nodes were sorted by CD4, CD8alpha, NKG2D, NKG2ACE and other markers. CDR1 and CDR2 (germline): LGHNA, YNLKQL (reference sequence). Trimming shortened V by 0 bases and J by 3 bases, and 8 bases separated the two germline ends. This CDR3 has 14 residues.

This chain uses TRBV5 with TRBJ1-1; perhaps TRBD1 as D (6 bases). This receptor was identified in a C3H/HeJ mouse with alopecia areata. Strain haplotype (MHC): H2-k. The specimen was CD4+ T cells sorted from a lymph node. The covered CDR3 bases are TGTGCCAGCAGCCAAGAGGGGGCGGACACA. Amino acids: CASSQEGADT. The whole CDR3 is CASSQEGADTEVFF.